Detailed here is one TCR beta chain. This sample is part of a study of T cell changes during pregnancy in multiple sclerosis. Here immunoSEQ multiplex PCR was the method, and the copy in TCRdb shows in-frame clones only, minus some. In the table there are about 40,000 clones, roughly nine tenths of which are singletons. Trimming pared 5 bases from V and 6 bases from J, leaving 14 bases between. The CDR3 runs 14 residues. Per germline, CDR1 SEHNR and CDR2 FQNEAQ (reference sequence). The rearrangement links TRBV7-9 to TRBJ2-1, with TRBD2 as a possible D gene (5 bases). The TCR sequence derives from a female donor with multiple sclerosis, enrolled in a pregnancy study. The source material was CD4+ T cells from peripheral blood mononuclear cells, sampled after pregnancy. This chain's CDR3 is CASSRNEGPNEQFF. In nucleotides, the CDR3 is TGTGCCAGCAGCCGGAATGAGGGCCCCAATGAGCAGTTCTTC.